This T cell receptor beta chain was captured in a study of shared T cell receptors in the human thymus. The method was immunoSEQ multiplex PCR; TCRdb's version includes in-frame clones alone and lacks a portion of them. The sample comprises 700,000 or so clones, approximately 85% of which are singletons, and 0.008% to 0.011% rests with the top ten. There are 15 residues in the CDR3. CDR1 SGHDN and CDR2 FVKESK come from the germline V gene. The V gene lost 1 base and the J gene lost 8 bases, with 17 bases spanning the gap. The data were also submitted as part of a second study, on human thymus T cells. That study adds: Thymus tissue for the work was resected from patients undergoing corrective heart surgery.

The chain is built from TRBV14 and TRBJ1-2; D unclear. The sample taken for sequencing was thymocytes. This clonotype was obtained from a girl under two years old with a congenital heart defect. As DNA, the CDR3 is TGTGCCAGCAGCCAAGTGGGAGACACCCGCACGGGCTACACCTTC. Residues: CASSQVGDTRTGYTF.